The 5 T cell receptor beta chains in this list originate from one sample, sequenced in a study of early stage breast cancer tumors. Using immunoSEQ multiplex PCR, the repertoire was profiled, and TCRdb retains in-frame clones only, with some absent. Of about 9,500 clones in the sample, around 70% were seen once. The material sequenced was breast tumor tissue. These receptors were collected from a person aged 45-65 years with breast cancer.

This chain uses TRBV19 with TRBJ2-3; 9 bases are a match to TRBD2. Germline lookup yields CDR1 LNHDA and CDR2 SQIVND (reference sequence). The CDR3 sequence is 14 residues long. Germline trimming cut 10 bases from V and 2 bases from J; bases unmatched to any gene: 7. For the CDR3, the DNA is TGTGCCACCCTTAGCGGGGGAACCACAGATACGCAGTATTTT. It specifies CATLSGGTTDTQYF.

This chain uses TRBV9 with TRBJ1-6; 12 bases are shared with TRBD1. In germline, CDR1 is SGDLS, CDR2 YYNGEE. Losses at the gene ends were 3 bases for V and 10 bases for J; bases not matched to a gene: 5. There are 15 residues in the CDR3. The CDR3 loop reads CASSASGTGGSPLHF. The CDR3 region has the DNA TGTGCCAGCAGCGCCTCCGGGACAGGGGGCTCACCCCTCCACTTT.

The V gene is TRBV4-2, the J gene TRBJ1-2; possibly TRBD1 for D (6 bases). Germline assignment: CDR1 LGHNA and CDR2 YNFKEQ. The CDR3 runs 12 residues. V lost 6 bases, J lost 7 bases, and 12 bases lay in between. The CDR3 nucleotides are TGTGCCAGCAGAACTGGGACAACTGGCTACACCTTC. It encodes CASRTGTTGYTF.

This clone has a single count. In nucleotides, the CDR3 is TGTGCCAGCAGCGTAGCCCCTAGCGGGGGGGTCTTCTACAATGAGCAGTTCTTC. Translating it yields CASSVAPSGGVFYNEQFF. The J gene is TRBJ2-1, the V gene TRBV9, with TRBD2 identical over 12 bases. CDR1 and CDR2 from the germline V gene are SGDLS and YYNGEE. The V and J ends lost 0 bases and 3 bases, in that order; junction bases with no gene match: 7. The CDR3 consists of 18 residues.

The chain joins TRBV5-4 to TRBJ2-7; D call uncertain. Germline CDR1 and CDR2: SGHNT and YYREEE (reference sequence). The CDR3 has 15 amino acids. Between the trimmed V and J ends, which lost 0 bases and 0 bases, there was a span of 10 bases. CDR3 bases: TGTGCCAGCAGCTTGGCCGGGTTTAACTCCTACGAGCAGTACTTC. This codes for CASSLAGFNSYEQYF.